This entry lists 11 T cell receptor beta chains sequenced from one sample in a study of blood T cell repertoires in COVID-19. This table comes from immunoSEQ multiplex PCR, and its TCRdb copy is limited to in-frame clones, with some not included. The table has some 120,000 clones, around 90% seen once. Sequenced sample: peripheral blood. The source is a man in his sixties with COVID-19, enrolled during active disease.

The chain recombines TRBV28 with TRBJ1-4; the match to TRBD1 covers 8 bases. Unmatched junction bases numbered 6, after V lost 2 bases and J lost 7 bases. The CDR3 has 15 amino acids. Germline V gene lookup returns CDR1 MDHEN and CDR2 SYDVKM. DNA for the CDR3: TGTGCCAGCAGTTTACCCTCAGGGGGCGGTGAAAAACTGTTTTTT. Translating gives CASSLPSGGGEKLFF.

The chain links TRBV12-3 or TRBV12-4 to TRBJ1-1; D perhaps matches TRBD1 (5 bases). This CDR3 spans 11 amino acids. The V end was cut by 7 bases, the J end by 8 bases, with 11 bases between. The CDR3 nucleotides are TGTGCCAGCACCCTCCGGACAGAAGCTTTCTTT. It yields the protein CASTLRTEAFF.

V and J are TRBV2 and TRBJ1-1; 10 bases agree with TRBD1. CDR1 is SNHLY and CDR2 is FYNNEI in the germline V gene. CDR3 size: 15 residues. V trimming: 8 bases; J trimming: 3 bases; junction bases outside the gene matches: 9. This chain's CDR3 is CASGRQGARYTEAFF. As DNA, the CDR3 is TGTGCCAGCGGGCGACAGGGGGCGCGGTACACTGAAGCTTTCTTT.

This CDR3 is CASSSTGDEQYF. CDR3 DNA sequence: TGTGCCAGCAGCTCAACAGGTGACGAGCAGTACTTC. The rearrangement uses TRBV7-2 and TRBJ2-7; D may be TRBD1 (5 bases). Trimming shortened V by 4 bases and J by 5 bases, and 9 bases separated the two germline ends. Germline CDR1 SGHTA, CDR2 FQGNSA. The CDR3 is made up of 12 amino acids.

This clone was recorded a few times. The CDR3 sequence is CASSDPRGNYGYTF. In DNA, the CDR3 is TGTGCCAGCAGTGACCCCCGGGGGAACTATGGCTACACCTTC. The chain uses TRBV6-1 and TRBJ1-2; D is perhaps TRBD1 (5 bases). The V end was cut by 3 bases, the J end by 2 bases, with 10 bases between. This CDR3 is built from 14 residues. CDR1 MNHNS and CDR2 SASEGT come from the germline V gene.

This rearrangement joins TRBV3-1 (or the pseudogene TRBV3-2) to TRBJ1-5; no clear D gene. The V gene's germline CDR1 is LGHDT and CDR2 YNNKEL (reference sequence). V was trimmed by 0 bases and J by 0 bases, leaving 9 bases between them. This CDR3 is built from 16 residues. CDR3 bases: TGTGCCAGCAGCCAAGATGCGGGTTATAGCAATCAGCCCCAGCATTTT. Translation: CASSQDAGYSNQPQHF.

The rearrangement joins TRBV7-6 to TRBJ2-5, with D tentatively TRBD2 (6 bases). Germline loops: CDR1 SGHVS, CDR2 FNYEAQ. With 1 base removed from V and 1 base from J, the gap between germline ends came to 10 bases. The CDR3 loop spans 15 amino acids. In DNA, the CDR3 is TGTGCCAGCAGCTTAGGGGGTAGCGGCCAAGAGACCCAGTACTTC. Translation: CASSLGGSGQETQYF.

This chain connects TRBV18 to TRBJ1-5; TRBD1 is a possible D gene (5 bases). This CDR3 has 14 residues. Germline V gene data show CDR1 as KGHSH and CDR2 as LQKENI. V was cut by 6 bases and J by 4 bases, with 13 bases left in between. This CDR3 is CASSTGVGNQPQHF. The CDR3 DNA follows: TGTGCCAGCTCCACGGGGGTCGGGAATCAGCCCCAGCATTTT.

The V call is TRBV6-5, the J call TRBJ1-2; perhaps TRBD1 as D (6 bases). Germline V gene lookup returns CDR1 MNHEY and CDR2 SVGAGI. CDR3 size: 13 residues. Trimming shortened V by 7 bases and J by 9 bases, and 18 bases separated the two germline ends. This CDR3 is CASTRTEMGSYTF. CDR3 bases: TGTGCCAGCACGCGGACAGAGATGGGTAGCTACACCTTC.

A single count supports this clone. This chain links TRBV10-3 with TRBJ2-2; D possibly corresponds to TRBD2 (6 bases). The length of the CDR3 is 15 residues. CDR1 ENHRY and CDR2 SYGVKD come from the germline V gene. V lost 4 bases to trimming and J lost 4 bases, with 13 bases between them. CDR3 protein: CAISGLEKATGELFF. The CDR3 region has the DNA TGTGCCATCAGTGGACTAGAAAAGGCCACCGGGGAGCTGTTTTTT.

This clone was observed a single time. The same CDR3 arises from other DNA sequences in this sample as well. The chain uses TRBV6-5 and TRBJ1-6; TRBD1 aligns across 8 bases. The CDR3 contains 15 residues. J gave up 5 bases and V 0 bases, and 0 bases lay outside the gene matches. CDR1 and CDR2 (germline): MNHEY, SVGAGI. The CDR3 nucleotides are TGTGCCAGCAGTTACTCGACAGGGGATAATTCACCCCTCCACTTT. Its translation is CASSYSTGDNSPLHF.